Below are 3 T cell receptor beta chains sequenced from a single sample in a study of T cell responses to AZD1222 COVID-19 vaccine. The method was immunoSEQ multiplex PCR; TCRdb's version includes in-frame clones alone and lacks a portion of them. The data show 100,000 to 150,000 clones, with roughly 85% seen just once and 3.5% to 4.5% held by the top ten. The sample consisted of peripheral blood, taken 28 days after the second AZD1222 dose. The receptors come from an adult who received the AZD1222 COVID-19 vaccine.

This chain joins TRBV7-6 and TRBJ1-5; 10 positions agree with TRBD1. The junction had 12 bases not matched to a gene; V was cut back by 1 base and J by 6 bases. Germline V gene data show CDR1 as SGHVS and CDR2 as FNYEAQ. CDR3 length: 18 residues. The CDR3 nucleotides are TGTGCCAGCAGCTTAGGGGCGGGGGGACAGGGGAGATCTCAGCCCCAGCATTTT. As protein: CASSLGAGGQGRSQPQHF.

Concerning this clone itself: Other DNA sequences of this sample code for an identical CDR3. The rearrangement uses TRBV12-3 or TRBV12-4 and TRBJ2-7; D call uncertain. V dropped 0 bases and J dropped 3 bases, with 6 bases sitting between them. The CDR3 has 13 residues. The CDR3 reads CASSLAGSYEQYF. The CDR3 nucleotides are TGTGCCAGCAGTTTAGCGGGCAGCTACGAGCAGTACTTC.

The chain carries TRBV6-6 and TRBJ2-7, with 8 bases aligning to TRBD1. V shed 2 bases, J shed 2 bases, and the junction held 2 bases outside the gene matches. CDR3 length equals 14 residues. Germline CDR1 MNHNY, CDR2 SVGAGI (reference sequence). The CDR3 reads CASSYGTGAYEQYF. As DNA, the CDR3 is TGTGCCAGCAGTTACGGGACAGGAGCCTACGAGCAGTACTTC.